Listed below are T cell receptor beta chains from one sample, sequenced in a study of beta chain features in type 1 diabetes. Profiling relied on immunoSEQ multiplex PCR, and the TCRdb table lists in-frame clones only, not all of them. Here the sample spans hundreds of thousands of clones, over 11% being singletons. Sequencing was done on a sample of naive CD4+ T cells from blood. The source is a man younger than 35 with type 1 diabetes. Both conserved end residues are part of each CDR3. For some rows the clone size is stated as once, few or many, or as a class when expanded; others skip it.

>-|TRBV5-1
CASSLGGAYNEQFF
>-|TRBV4-3
CASSADRGAQGYTF
>few|TRBV2
CASSGGRDTEAFF
>few|TRBV2
CASTDEVAGGETQYF
>-|TRBV9
CASTAGTGASGEQYF
>few|TRBV30
CAWSVQGAQREKLFF
>few|TRBV13
CASSLLGGTEAFF
>few|TRBV19
CASSTPAGLPIQPQHF
>-|TRBV19
CASSMTPGTQYF
>-|TRBV7-2
CASSKGRGETQYF
>once|TRBV27
CASRSTGELFF
>-|TRBV5-1
CASSLATSGGTNSYNEQFF
>-|TRBV18
CASSPGRVQETQYF
>-|TRBV7-9
CASSTSTGYDGYTF
>few|TRBV5-6
CASSPDGSSYEQYF
>-|TRBV29-1
CNAAEGLALYNEQFF
>-|TRBV7-9
CASSPRGIAYNEQFF
>-|TRBV29-1
CSVGRGHSSYNEQFF
>few|TRBV29-1
CSVGVRAGGPHFF
>few|TRBV14
CASSQVPSGLYGYTF
>-|TRBV6-5
CASSYSRSGTYEQYF
>few|TRBV30
CAWRKGLESEQFF
>few|TRBV10-3
CAITDGSTDTQYF
>-|TRBV5-1
CASSFDGTYEQYF
>-|TRBV7-8
CASSLRSIRTVSNQPQHF
>-|TRBV30
CAWIQWGRGGGSKGYTF
>few|TRBV5-1
CASSLEPPPDTQYF
>-|TRBV7-6
CASRGGPETQYF
>few|TRBV7-2
CASSRSGRSPNEKLFF
>-|TRBV7-2
CASSDSGAIYYEQYF
>few|TRBV28
CASSLMGRQNYGYTF
>-|TRBV5-1
CASSSAPRYNEQFF
>few|TRBV7-2
CASSPHWGASYEQYF